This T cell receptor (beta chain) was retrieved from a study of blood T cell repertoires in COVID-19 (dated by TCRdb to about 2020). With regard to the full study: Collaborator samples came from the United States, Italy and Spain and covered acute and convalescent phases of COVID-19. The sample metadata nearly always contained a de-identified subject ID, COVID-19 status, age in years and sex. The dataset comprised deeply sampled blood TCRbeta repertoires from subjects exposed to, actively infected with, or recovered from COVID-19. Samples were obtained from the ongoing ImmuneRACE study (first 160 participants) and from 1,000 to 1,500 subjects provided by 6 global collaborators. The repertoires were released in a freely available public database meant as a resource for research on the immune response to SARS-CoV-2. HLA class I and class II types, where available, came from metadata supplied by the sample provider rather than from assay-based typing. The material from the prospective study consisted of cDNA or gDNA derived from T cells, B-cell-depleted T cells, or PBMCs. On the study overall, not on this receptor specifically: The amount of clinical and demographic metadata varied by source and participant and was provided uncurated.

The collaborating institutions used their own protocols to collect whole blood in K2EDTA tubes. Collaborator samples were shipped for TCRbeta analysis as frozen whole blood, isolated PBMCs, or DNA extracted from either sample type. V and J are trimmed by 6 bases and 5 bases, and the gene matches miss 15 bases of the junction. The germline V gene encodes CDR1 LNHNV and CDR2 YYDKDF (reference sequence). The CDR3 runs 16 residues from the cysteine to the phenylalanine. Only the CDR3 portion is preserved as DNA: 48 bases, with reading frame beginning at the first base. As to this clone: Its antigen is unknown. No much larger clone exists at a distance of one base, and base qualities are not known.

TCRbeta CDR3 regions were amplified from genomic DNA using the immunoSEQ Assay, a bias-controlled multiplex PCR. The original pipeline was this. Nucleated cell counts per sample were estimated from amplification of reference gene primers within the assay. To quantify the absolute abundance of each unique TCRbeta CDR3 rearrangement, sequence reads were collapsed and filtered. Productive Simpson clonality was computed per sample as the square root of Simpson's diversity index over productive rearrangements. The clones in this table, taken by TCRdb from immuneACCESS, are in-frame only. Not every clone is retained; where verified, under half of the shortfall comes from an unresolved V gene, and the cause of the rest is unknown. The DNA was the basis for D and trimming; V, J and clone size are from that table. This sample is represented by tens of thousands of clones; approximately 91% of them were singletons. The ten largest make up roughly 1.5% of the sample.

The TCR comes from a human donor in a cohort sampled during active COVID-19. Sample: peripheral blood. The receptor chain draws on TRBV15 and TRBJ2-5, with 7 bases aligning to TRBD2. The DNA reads TGTGCCACCAGGCCCGTAACGGCGGGAGATGCGGAGACCCAGTACTTC. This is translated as CATRPVTAGDAETQYF.